Here is one TCR beta chain with its context. The antigen remains unidentified. There are 21 residues in the CDR3. Germline CDR1 and CDR2: MNHEY and SMNVEV (reference sequence). V dropped 6 bases and J dropped 6 bases, with 37 bases sitting between them. These data come from a study of T cell repertoires in cytomegalovirus infection. TCRdb re-derived calls from the reads in MiXCR, one entry per CDR3 protein. This table has about 89,000 distinct CDR3 sequences, around 28% appearing once. General observations from the study: The study found HLA-C-restricted CMV-specific TCR beta clonotypes dominating the ex vivo response.

The sample was CD8+ T cells from cultured PBMCs, taken from culture after CMV antigen stimulation. This TCR came from a human donor in good health (CMV status not recorded). Some clones in this sample may be carry-over from other donors' samples. This chain links TRBV27 with TRBJ2-3; D possibly matches TRBD1 or TRBD2 (10 bases each). The CDR3: CASSFLGTGDSGGFSRDTQYF. The CDR3 bases are TGTGCCAGCAGCTTCTTGGGGACAGGGGATAGCGGGGGGTTTAGTAGGGATACGCAGTATTTT.